This T cell receptor beta chain was identified during a study of blood T cell repertoires in COVID-19. Looking at the study overall: T cells, B-cell-depleted T cells, or PBMCs provided the cDNA or gDNA that served as material.

Using immunoSEQ multiplex PCR, the repertoire was profiled, and TCRdb retains in-frame clones only, with some absent. Counted here are about 160,000 clones, about four fifths occurring once; the ten biggest clones make up around 14%. V lost 4 bases and J lost 8, with 21 bases in between. The CDR3 covers 15 residues. Per the germline V gene, CDR1 is SGHKS and CDR2 is YYEKEE (reference sequence). Sequencing was done on a sample of peripheral blood. The rearrangement links TRBV5-5 to TRBJ1-2; a weak D match, TRBD1 (5 bases). The clonotype comes from a woman aged 80 or over with acute or convalescent COVID-19. The CDR3 reads CASSPAQPGSGGYTF. The CDR3 coding sequence is TGTGCCAGCAGCCCGGCCCAGCCAGGGTCCGGAGGCTACACCTTC. Looking up the rest from reference TRBV5-5 and TRBJ1-2 gives the full variable domain: DAGVTQSPTHLIKTRGQQVTLRCSPISGHKSVSWYQQVLGQGPQFIFQYYEKEERGRGNFPDRFSARQFPNYSSELNVNALLLGDSALYLCASSPAQPGSGGYTFGSGTRLTVV.